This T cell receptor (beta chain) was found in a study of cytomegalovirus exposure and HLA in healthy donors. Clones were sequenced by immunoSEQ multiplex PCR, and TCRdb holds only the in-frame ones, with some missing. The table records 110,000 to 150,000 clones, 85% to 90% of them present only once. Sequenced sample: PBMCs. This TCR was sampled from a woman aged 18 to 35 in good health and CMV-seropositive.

The CDR3 region is CAWSGDSSNQPQHF. CDR3 nucleotides: TGTGCCTGGAGTGGAGACAGTAGCAATCAGCCCCAGCATTTT. The chain recombines TRBV30 with TRBJ1-5; D perhaps matches TRBD1 (5 bases). This CDR3 contains 14 residues. Germline V CDR1 and CDR2: GTSNPN, SVGIG (reference sequence). The V gene lost 1 base and the J gene lost 0 bases, with 7 bases spanning the gap.